The rows below give T cell receptor beta chains drawn from one sample of a study of patients and donors after allogeneic stem cell transplantation. Via MiXCR, TCRdb re-called the RT-PCR reads, giving one row per CDR3 protein. The sample yields about 230,000 distinct CDR3 sequences, over 12% seen once. What was sequenced was blood, either unsorted or a sorted T cell fraction (not recorded which). The origin of the receptors is a human donor who was either an allogeneic HSCT recipient or a stem cell or donor lymphocyte infusion donor (not recorded which). It is not recorded whose cells these are; they may come from a transplant donor. CDR3s include the opening cysteine and the closing phenylalanine or tryptophan. D genes are given only for firm matches. Clone size is shown for a subset of rows, as once, few, many or a class of expanded clone.

TRBD2 | NA | TRBJ2-5 | TRBV4-3 | CASSQELAGVLGETQYF | TGCGCCAGCAGCCAAGAACTAGCGGGGGTCCTGGGGGAGACCCAGTACTTC
TRBD1 | few | TRBJ1-6 | TRBV7-8 | CASSPRGVSLHF | TGTGCCAGCAGCCCCAGGGGGGTGTCCCTCCACTTT
TRBD1 | NA | TRBJ1-1 | TRBV5-1 | CASGGQGSTEAFF | TGCGCCAGCGGGGGACAGGGGAGCACTGAAGCTTTCTTT
NA | NA | TRBJ2-6 | TRBV30 | CAWSVGANVLTF | TGTGCCTGGAGTGTTGGGGCCAACGTCCTGACTTTC
TRBD2 | few | TRBJ2-2 | TRBV7-3 | CASSPIAGTRELFF | TGTGCCAGCAGCCCAATAGCGGGGACCAGGGAGCTGTTTTTT
TRBD2 | many | TRBJ2-7 | TRBV3-1 | CASSQSGSYEQYF | TGTGCCAGCAGCCAAAGCGGGAGCTACGAGCAGTACTTC
TRBD1 | many | TRBJ1-1 | TRBV7-3 | CASSRDRRNTEAFF | TGTGCCAGCAGCCGGGACAGGAGGAACACTGAAGCTTTCTTT
NA | many | TRBJ2-7 | TRBV3-1 | CASSQRGANAYEQYF | TGTGCCAGCAGCCAGCGAGGGGCTAACGCCTACGAGCAGTACTTC
NA | NA | TRBJ1-4 | TRBV25-1 | CASSAAERDLHEKLFF | TGTGCCAGCAGTGCAGCAGAACGGGACCTACATGAAAAACTGTTTTTT
TRBD1 | many | TRBJ2-2 | TRBV12-3/TRBV12-4 | CASSLGQDGGELFF | TGTGCCAGCAGTCTAGGACAGGATGGCGGGGAGCTGTTTTTT
NA | NA | TRBJ1-5 | TRBV30 | CAWSVQGGSNQPQHF | TGTGCCTGGAGTGTACAAGGAGGCAGCAATCAGCCCCAGCATTTT
TRBD1 | few | TRBJ1-1 | TRBV24-1 | CATRAGTGSVNTEAFF | TGTGCCACCAGGGCCGGGACAGGGTCTGTGAACACTGAAGCTTTCTTT
TRBD1 | NA | TRBJ1-2 | TRBV5-1 | CASSLQGQNYGYTF | TGCGCCAGCAGCTTACAGGGGCAGAACTATGGCTACACCTTC
TRBD1 | few | TRBJ2-1 | TRBV30 | CAWSKGQGRNEQFF | TGTGCCTGGAGTAAAGGACAGGGGAGAAATGAGCAGTTCTTC
NA | few | TRBJ2-2 | TRBV11-3 | CASSLTPKGELFF | TGTGCCAGCAGCCTCACCCCCAAGGGGGAGCTGTTTTTT
TRBD2 | many | TRBJ2-4 | TRBV6-2/TRBV6-3 | CASSYSGLAGSNIQYF | TGTGCCAGCAGTTACTCGGGACTAGCGGGGTCGAACATTCAGTACTTC
TRBD1 | many | TRBJ1-6 | TRBV5-1 | CASSPDRVGGSPLHF | TGCGCCAGCAGCCCGGACAGGGTGGGAGGTTCACCCCTCCACTTT
NA | many | TRBJ1-6 | TRBV4-3 | CASRRNPGPDSPLHF | TGCGCCAGCAGACGAAACCCCGGGCCCGATTCACCCCTCCACTTT
NA | NA | TRBJ2-7 | TRBV20-1 | CSAREFLTGSYEQYF | TGCAGTGCTAGAGAGTTCCTAACGGGATCCTACGAGCAGTACTTC
TRBD2 | few | TRBJ2-3 | TRBV20-1 | CSASRTSGNTDTQYF | TGCAGTGCTTCAAGGACTAGCGGAAACACAGATACGCAGTATTTT
TRBD1 | NA | TRBJ1-2 | TRBV30 | CAWRDRGRRYTF | TGTGCCTGGAGGGACAGGGGACGCCGGTACACCTTC
TRBD1 | NA | TRBJ2-7 | TRBV12-3/TRBV12-4 | CASRSGQGMTYEQYF | TGTGCCAGCAGATCGGGACAGGGGATGACCTACGAGCAGTACTTC
TRBD1 | NA | TRBJ1-5 | TRBV20-1 | CSARGGQGGFRNQPQHF | TGCAGTGCTAGAGGCGGACAGGGGGGTTTTCGCAATCAGCCCCAGCATTTT
TRBD1 | few | TRBJ2-5 | TRBV4-3 | CASSQVHRGSETQYF | TGCGCCAGCAGCCAAGTTCACAGGGGCTCAGAGACCCAGTACTTC
NA | many | TRBJ2-4 | TRBV12-3/TRBV12-4 | CASSPGELDFFSPTKNIQYF | TGTGCCAGCAGCCCGGGGGAACTAGATTTTTTTTCCCCTACCAAAAACATTCAGTACTTC
NA | few | TRBJ1-4 | TRBV20-1 | CSAGEGRGGKLFF | TGCAGTGCTGGGGAAGGAAGGGGTGGAAAACTGTTTTTT
NA | many | TRBJ1-1 | TRBV12-3/TRBV12-4 | CASTYGEEKAFF | TGTGCCAGCACTTACGGTGAGGAGAAAGCTTTCTTT
NA | NA | TRBJ2-1 | TRBV3-1 | CASSQGLDSYNEQFF | TGTGCCAGCAGCCAAGGGCTAGACTCCTACAATGAGCAGTTCTTC
TRBD1 | NA | TRBJ2-3 | TRBV2 | CASSLDRGGTDTQYF | TGTGCCAGCAGTCTCGACAGGGGTGGCACAGATACGCAGTATTTT
NA | many | TRBJ2-2 | TRBV9 | CASSVVLGGELFF | TGTGCCAGCAGCGTGGTATTGGGCGGGGAGCTGTTTTTT
TRBD1 | NA | TRBJ2-7 | TRBV7-2 | CASSSTAGTGGQYF | TGTGCCAGCAGCTCAACAGCCGGGACAGGGGGCCAGTACTTC
NA | many | TRBJ1-2 | TRBV20-1 | CSARDIGGPSNYGYTF | TGCAGTGCTAGAGATATCGGGGGGCCGTCTAACTATGGCTACACCTTC
NA | once | TRBJ2-5 | TRBV20-1 | CSATPSPEGVETQYF | TGCAGTGCAACCCCCAGTCCCGAGGGCGTGGAGACCCAGTACTTC
TRBD2 | NA | TRBJ2-5 | TRBV11-3 | CASSSGGNQETQYF | TGTGCCAGCAGTAGCGGGGGGAACCAAGAGACCCAGTACTTC
NA | NA | TRBJ2-5 | TRBV12-3/TRBV12-4 | CASSFIMDQETQYF | TGTGCCAGCAGTTTTATTATGGACCAAGAGACCCAGTACTTC
NA | few | TRBJ2-1 | TRBV3-1 | CASSQGNWGSSYNEQFF | TGTGCCAGCAGCCAAGGGAATTGGGGGAGCTCCTACAATGAGCAGTTCTTC
NA | few | TRBJ2-7 | TRBV10-3 | CAISESTYEQYF | TGTGCCATCAGTGAGTCAACCTACGAGCAGTACTTC
TRBD1 | few | TRBJ2-2 | TRBV10-3 | CATRDSAEGGELFF | TGTGCCACCAGGGACAGTGCCGAGGGCGGGGAGCTGTTTTTT
NA | many | TRBJ2-1 | TRBV7-8 | CASSQGQGGEQFF | TGTGCCAGCAGCCAAGGGCAGGGCGGTGAGCAGTTCTTC
TRBD2 | many | TRBJ2-3 | TRBV12-3/TRBV12-4 | CASSGGGIAGGRNTQYF | TGTGCCAGCAGTGGAGGGGGAATAGCGGGAGGACGAAATACGCAGTATTTT
TRBD1 | NA | TRBJ1-5 | TRBV29-1 | CSVGQGAGNQPQHF | TGCAGCGTTGGACAGGGGGCAGGCAATCAGCCCCAGCATTTT
TRBD1 | medium-sized | TRBJ2-3 | TRBV28 | CASSLLPGQNTDTQYF | TGTGCCAGCAGTTTACTACCGGGACAGAACACAGATACGCAGTATTTT
NA | NA | TRBJ2-5 | TRBV28 | CASSIRGTQETQYF | TGTGCCAGCAGTATCAGGGGAACCCAAGAGACCCAGTACTTC
NA | few | TRBJ1-1 | TRBV3-1 | CASSQEASVTEAFF | TGTGCCAGCAGCCAAGAAGCTTCCGTCACTGAAGCTTTCTTT
NA | NA | TRBJ1-5 | TRBV7-2 | CGSSLTGNQPQHF | TGTGGCAGCAGCCTAACAGGGAATCAGCCCCAGCATTTT
NA | NA | TRBJ2-7 | TRBV5-5 | CASSSGWGGTYEQYF | TGTGCCAGCAGCTCCGGCTGGGGCGGCACCTACGAGCAGTACTTC
NA | NA | TRBJ2-7 | TRBV9 | CASSAPSLGAEQYF | TGTGCCAGCAGCGCGCCCAGCCTGGGGGCCGAGCAGTACTTC
NA | NA | TRBJ2-3 | TRBV19 | CASSTGFRTDTQYF | TGTGCCAGTAGTACGGGGTTTCGCACAGATACGCAGTATTTT